This TCR beta chain was sequenced in a study of blood T cell repertoires in COVID-19. Study-level information: Specimens from acute and convalescent COVID-19 originated in the United States, Italy and Spain. T cells, B-cell-depleted T cells, or PBMCs provided the cDNA or gDNA that served as material.

Seattle patients were enrolled while actively infected and followed longitudinally. Per the original methods: Amplification of reference gene primers was used by the study to estimate nucleated cell counts. The protocol was immunoSEQ multiplex PCR, while the TCRdb copy is restricted to in-frame clones and leaves out a portion. V, J and clone size reflect that table, while D and trimming were determined from the DNA. The sample has 200,000 to 300,000 clones, 91% seen once. This receptor was taken from a person aged 18 to 30 with COVID-19, enrolled during active disease. Sequencing was carried out using peripheral blood.

CDR3 in DNA: TGTGCCAGCAGTGATGGATTCGTTGGGGAGCCTTCCTACGAGCAGTACTTC. It encodes CASSDGFVGEPSYEQYF. The J gene is TRBJ2-7, the V gene TRBV25-1; maybe TRBD2 (5 bases). The germline gives CDR1 MGHDK, CDR2 SYGVNS. The CDR3 runs 17 residues. V was pared by 3 bases and J by 1 base, with 19 bases between.